Sequencing of this T cell receptor (beta chain) was carried out in a study of CD8 T cells in Susac syndrome. Study in general: When their blood was taken, the Susac syndrome patients had either not yet had any therapy, were taking corticosteroids, or were taking intravenous immunoglobulin alone.

Germline lookup yields CDR1 SGHRS and CDR2 YFSETQ. J gave up 6 bases and V 4 bases, and 12 bases lay outside the gene matches. The CDR3 covers 15 residues. TCR beta from blood CD8+ and CD4+ T cells was sequenced. An amount of RNA that ranged from roughly 0.5 to 1 ug was reverse transcribed with random hexamers. TCRdb re-analysed the immunoSEQ multiplex PCR reads in MiXCR, keeping a single row per CDR3 protein. The sample consists of around 230,000 distinct CDR3 sequences, less than 96% of them appearing once. Study outcomes and limitations: The CD4+ T cell repertoires in Susac syndrome did not show any clonal expansion.

Comment on this clonotype: Its antigen is unknown.

The chain carries TRBV5-1 and TRBJ1-2, with 7 bases that match TRBD1. Input material: CD4+ T cells from PBMCs. This TCR was recovered from a human donor with Susac syndrome. The CDR3 loop reads CASSLGEGARHGYTF. CDR3 nucleotides: TGCGCCAGCAGCCTGGGGGAGGGGGCGCGTCATGGCTACACCTTC.